The TCR beta chain under discussion was sequenced for a study of regulatory T cells in long-lasting Graves disease. Looking at the study overall: Graves' disease counted as persistent after over 5 years of antithyroid drugs with positive TSH receptor antibodies.

The CDR3 is made up of 13 amino acids. V dropped 3 bases and J dropped 7 bases, with 15 bases sitting between them. Germline V gene lookup returns CDR1 DFQATT and CDR2 SNEGSKA (reference sequence). Time point indicated: persistent/refractory GD, antithyroid drugs over 5 years with positive TRAb. Scientists built the TCR library using RNA that was extracted from PBMCs. This clonotype was found a few times. Library construction for TCR beta used iRepertoire HTBI primers and Arm-PCR of CDR3 regions. Per the original data handling: Identification across samples found 50 to 80 TRBV and about 15 TRBJ segments. In TCRdb, the multiplex PCR reads were re-called with MiXCR into one record per CDR3 protein. The V and J calls were not made by the authors but by TCRdb's processing. The repertoire has some 470,000 distinct CDR3 sequences, 20% to 25% of them found once; the top ten carry 6.5% to 9%.

This sequence joins TRBV20-1 and TRBJ1-2; D is possibly TRBD1 (6 bases). Sequencing was performed on peripheral blood mononuclear cells (PBMCs), taken when the disease was refractory, from a patient treated with antithyroid drugs. This receptor was taken from a female donor with Graves disease. The CDR3 loop reads CSASPTGMGGYTF. Written as DNA, the CDR3 is TGCAGTGCTAGCCCTACAGGGATGGGTGGCTACACCTTC.